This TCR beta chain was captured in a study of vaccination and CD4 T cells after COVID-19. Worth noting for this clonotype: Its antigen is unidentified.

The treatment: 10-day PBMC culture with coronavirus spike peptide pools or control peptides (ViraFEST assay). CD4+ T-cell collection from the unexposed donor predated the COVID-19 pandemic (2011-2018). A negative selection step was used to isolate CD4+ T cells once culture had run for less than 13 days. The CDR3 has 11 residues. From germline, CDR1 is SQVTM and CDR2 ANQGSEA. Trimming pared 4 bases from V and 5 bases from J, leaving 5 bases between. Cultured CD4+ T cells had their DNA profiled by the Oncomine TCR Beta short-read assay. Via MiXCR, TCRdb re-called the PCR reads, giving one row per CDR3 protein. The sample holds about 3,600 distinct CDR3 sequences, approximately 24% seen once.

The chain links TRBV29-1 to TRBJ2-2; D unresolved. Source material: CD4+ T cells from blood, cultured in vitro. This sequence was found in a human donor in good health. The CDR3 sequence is CSVGRTGELFF. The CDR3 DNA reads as TGCAGCGTTGGTAGGACCGGGGAGCTGTTTTTT.